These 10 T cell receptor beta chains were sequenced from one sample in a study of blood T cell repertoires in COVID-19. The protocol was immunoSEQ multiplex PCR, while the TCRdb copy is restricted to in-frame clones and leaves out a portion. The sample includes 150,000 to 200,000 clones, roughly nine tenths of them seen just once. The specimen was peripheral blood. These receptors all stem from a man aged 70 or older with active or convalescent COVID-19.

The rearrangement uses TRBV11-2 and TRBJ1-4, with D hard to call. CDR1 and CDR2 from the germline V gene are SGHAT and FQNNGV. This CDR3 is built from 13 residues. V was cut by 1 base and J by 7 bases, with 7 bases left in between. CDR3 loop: CASSLGDREKLFF. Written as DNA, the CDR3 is TGTGCCAGCAGCTTAGGAGATCGTGAAAAACTGTTTTTT.

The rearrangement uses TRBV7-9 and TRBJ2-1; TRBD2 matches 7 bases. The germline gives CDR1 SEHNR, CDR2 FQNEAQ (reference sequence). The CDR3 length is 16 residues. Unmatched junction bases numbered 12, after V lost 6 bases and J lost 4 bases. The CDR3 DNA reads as TGTGCCAGCAGACGCCCGTCGGGCGGGAGTTACAATGAGCAGTTCTTC. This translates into CASRRPSGGSYNEQFF.

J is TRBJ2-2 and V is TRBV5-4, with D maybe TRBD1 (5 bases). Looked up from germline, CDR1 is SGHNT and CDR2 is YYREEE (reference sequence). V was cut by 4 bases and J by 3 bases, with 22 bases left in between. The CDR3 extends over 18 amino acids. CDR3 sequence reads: CASSLEPRAGLDTGELFF. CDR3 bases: TGTGCCAGCAGCCTAGAACCGCGAGCAGGGTTGGACACCGGGGAGCTGTTTTTT.

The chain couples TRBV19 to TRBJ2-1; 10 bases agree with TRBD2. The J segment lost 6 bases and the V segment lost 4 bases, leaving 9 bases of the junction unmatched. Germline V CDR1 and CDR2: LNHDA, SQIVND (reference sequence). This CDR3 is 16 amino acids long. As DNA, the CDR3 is TGTGCCAGTAGTAAAATTACTAGCGGGGCTCGCAATGAGCAGTTCTTC. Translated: CASSKITSGARNEQFF.

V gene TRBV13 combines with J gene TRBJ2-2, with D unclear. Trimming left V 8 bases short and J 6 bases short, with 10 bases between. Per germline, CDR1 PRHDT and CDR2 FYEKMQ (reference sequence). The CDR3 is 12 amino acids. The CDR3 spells CASGEGPGELFF. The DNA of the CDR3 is TGTGCCAGCGGAGAAGGTCCCGGGGAGCTGTTTTTT. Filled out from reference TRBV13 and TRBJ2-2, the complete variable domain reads AAGVIQSPRHLIKEKRETATLKCYPIPRHDTVYWYQQGPGQDPQFLISFYEKMQSDKGSIPDRFSAQQFSDYHSELNMSSLELGDSALYFCASGEGPGELFFGEGSRLTVL.

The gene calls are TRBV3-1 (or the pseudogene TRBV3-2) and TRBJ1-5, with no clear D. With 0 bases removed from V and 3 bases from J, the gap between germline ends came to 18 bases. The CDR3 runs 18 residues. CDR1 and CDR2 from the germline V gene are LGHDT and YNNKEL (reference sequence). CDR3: CASSQEDTRRGNNQPQHF. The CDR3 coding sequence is TGTGCCAGCAGCCAAGAAGATACTCGGCGGGGAAACAATCAGCCCCAGCATTTT.

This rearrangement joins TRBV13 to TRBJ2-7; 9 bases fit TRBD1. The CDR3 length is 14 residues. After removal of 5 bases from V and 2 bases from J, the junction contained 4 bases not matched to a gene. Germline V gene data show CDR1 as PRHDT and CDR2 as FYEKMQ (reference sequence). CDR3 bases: TGTGCCAGCAGCATACGGGACAGGGCCTACGAGCAGTACTTC. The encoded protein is CASSIRDRAYEQYF.

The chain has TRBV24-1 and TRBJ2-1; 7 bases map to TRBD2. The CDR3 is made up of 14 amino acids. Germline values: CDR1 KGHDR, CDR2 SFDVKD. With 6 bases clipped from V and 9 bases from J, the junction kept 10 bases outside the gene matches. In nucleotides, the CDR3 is TGTGCCACCAGTCTAGGACTAGGTTTCGCTGAGCAGTTCTTC. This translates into CATSLGLGFAEQFF.

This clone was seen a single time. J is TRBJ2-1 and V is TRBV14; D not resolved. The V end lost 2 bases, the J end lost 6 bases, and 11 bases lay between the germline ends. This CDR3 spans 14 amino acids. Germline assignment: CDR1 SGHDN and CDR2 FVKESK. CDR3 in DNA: TGTGCCAGCAGCCAAACCCGCGGCCTCAATGAGCAGTTCTTC. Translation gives CASSQTRGLNEQFF.

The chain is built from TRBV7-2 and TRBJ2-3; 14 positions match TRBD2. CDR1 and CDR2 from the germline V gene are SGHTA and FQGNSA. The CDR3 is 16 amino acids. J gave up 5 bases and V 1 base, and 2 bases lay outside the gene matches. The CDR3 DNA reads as TGTGCCAGCAGCTTAGGAGGACTAGCGGGGGGAGATACGCAGTATTTT. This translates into CASSLGGLAGGDTQYF.